Here is one T cell receptor beta chain with its context. One end of the junction fails to match germline, which may point to a read error. The sample originates from a study of molecular identifiers for immune sequencing clone quantification. TCRdb analysed the PCR reads with MiXCR anew, one entry per CDR3 protein. The top ten clones hold roughly 0.7% of a sample with over 300,000 distinct CDR3 sequences, about 23% of them seen once. Germline V lookup: CDR1 MDHEN, CDR2 SYDVKM. This CDR3 is built from 13 residues. This clonotype was obtained from a human donor in good health. Some libraries in this study had Jurkat cell RNA spiked in. The rearrangement uses TRBV28 and TRBJ2-1, with a tentative D call TRBD1 (6 bases). Sample: naive CD8+ T cells from blood, with Jurkat cell RNA spiked in. The subset denotes: FACS-sorted CD8+CD4-CCR7+CD45RA+ naive T cells. In nucleotides, the CDR3 is TGTGCCAGCAGTCCCTTGGGGGCATATGAGCGGTTCTTC. Translating gives CASSPLGAYERFF.